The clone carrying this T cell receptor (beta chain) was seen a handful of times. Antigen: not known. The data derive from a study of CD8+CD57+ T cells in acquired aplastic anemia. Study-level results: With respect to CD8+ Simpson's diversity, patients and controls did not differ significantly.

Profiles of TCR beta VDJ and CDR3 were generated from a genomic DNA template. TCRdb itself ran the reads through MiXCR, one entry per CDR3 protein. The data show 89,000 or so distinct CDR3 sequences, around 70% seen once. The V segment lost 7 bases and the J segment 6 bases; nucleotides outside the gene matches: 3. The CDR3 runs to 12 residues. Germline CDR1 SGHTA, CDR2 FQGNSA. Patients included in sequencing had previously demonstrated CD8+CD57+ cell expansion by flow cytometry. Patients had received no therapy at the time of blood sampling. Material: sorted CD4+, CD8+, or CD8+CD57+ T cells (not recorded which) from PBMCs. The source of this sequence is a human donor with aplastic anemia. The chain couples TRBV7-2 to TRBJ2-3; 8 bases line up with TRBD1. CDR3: CASTGGGDTQYF. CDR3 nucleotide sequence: TGTGCCAGCACAGGGGGCGGTGATACGCAGTATTTT.